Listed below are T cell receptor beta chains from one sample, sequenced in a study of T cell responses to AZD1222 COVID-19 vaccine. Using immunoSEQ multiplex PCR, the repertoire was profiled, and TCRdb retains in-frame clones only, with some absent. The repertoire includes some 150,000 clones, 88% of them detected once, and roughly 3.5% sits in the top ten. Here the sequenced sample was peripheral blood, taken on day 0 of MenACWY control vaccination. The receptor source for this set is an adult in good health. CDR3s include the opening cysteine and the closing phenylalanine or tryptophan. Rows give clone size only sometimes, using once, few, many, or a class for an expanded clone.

CDR3: CASRLPVSSFNEQFF
size: NA
V: TRBV11-2
J: TRBJ2-1

CDR3: CASSPVEGNEKLFF
size: NA
V: TRBV5-6
J: TRBJ1-4

CDR3: CASSQAVQGTNTEAFF
size: once
V: TRBV4-2
J: TRBJ1-1

CDR3: CASSLRDFTEQYF
size: NA
V: TRBV7-3
J: TRBJ2-7

CDR3: CAWSAPGGSNQPQHF
size: NA
V: TRBV30
J: TRBJ1-5

CDR3: CASSYSGEQYF
size: NA
V: TRBV6-2/TRBV6-3
J: TRBJ2-7

CDR3: CASSLAGATYEQYF
size: few
V: TRBV28
J: TRBJ2-7

CDR3: CASSYGAVNTEAFF
size: NA
V: TRBV6-2/TRBV6-3
J: TRBJ1-1

CDR3: CASSLHRGQGPGELFF
size: NA
V: TRBV9
J: TRBJ2-2

CDR3: CASSQGDRAGSYTF
size: NA
V: TRBV4-3
J: TRBJ1-2

CDR3: CASSLARRGEKLFF
size: NA
V: TRBV7-9
J: TRBJ1-4

CDR3: CASSLALLAGQETQYF
size: NA
V: TRBV7-2
J: TRBJ2-5

CDR3: CASSSQGGEQYF
size: NA
V: TRBV7-6
J: TRBJ2-7

CDR3: CSVTGSGETQYF
size: NA
V: TRBV29-1
J: TRBJ2-5

CDR3: CAWSEGLDTEAFF
size: NA
V: TRBV30
J: TRBJ1-1

CDR3: CAISDWGSDSYEQYF
size: few
V: TRBV10-3
J: TRBJ2-7

CDR3: CASSHLDSLMNTEAFF
size: NA
V: TRBV14
J: TRBJ1-1

CDR3: CASSHRDRGNTEAFF
size: once
V: TRBV4-3
J: TRBJ1-1

CDR3: CASSLGNLAFF
size: NA
V: TRBV12-3/TRBV12-4
J: TRBJ1-1

CDR3: CASSLYDRVYGYTF
size: NA
V: TRBV5-6
J: TRBJ1-2

CDR3: CASSFRSTDTQYF
size: NA
V: TRBV5-1
J: TRBJ2-3

CDR3: CASSPTAGRRDTEAFF
size: NA
V: TRBV18
J: TRBJ1-1

CDR3: CASSYRAGSNTGELFF
size: NA
V: TRBV6-5
J: TRBJ2-2

CDR3: CASSRGTGELFF
size: NA
V: TRBV12-3/TRBV12-4
J: TRBJ2-2

CDR3: CASSQDGRSGRPDTQYF
size: NA
V: TRBV3-1/TRBV3-2
J: TRBJ2-3

CDR3: CASSPTVSYEQYF
size: NA
V: TRBV4-1
J: TRBJ2-7

CDR3: CASRPSTGLFGELFF
size: once
V: TRBV6-5
J: TRBJ2-2

CDR3: CASRRIYGYTF
size: NA
V: TRBV5-8
J: TRBJ1-2

CDR3: CASSQDTTASLTSGQHTDTQYF
size: NA
V: TRBV4-3
J: TRBJ2-3

CDR3: CATSRDRGGLAGGPSYEQYF
size: NA
V: TRBV15
J: TRBJ2-7

CDR3: CASSQDDRLNTEAFF
size: NA
V: TRBV4-3
J: TRBJ1-1

CDR3: CASSSRRGEEKLFF
size: NA
V: TRBV7-2
J: TRBJ1-4

CDR3: CASSSHRGAGGVEAFF
size: once
V: TRBV7-9
J: TRBJ1-1

CDR3: CASSLVQNYGYTF
size: NA
V: TRBV7-9
J: TRBJ1-2

CDR3: CASSPSPGTSGYNEQFF
size: NA
V: TRBV7-2
J: TRBJ2-1

CDR3: CASSPGTSGGRQETQYF
size: NA
V: TRBV5-5
J: TRBJ2-5

CDR3: CASKRFGVQTGELFF
size: NA
V: TRBV6-5
J: TRBJ2-2

CDR3: CASSLKGYQPQHF
size: NA
V: TRBV12-3/TRBV12-4
J: TRBJ1-5

CDR3: CASSLIGVLQNTEAFF
size: NA
V: TRBV5-1
J: TRBJ1-1

CDR3: CASSPLREKLFF
size: NA
V: TRBV27
J: TRBJ1-4

CDR3: CASSRMNNQPQHF
size: NA
V: TRBV7-8
J: TRBJ1-5

CDR3: CASSRDRDPNYGYTF
size: once
V: TRBV3-1/TRBV3-2
J: TRBJ1-2

CDR3: CASSPAGGRNEQFF
size: NA
V: TRBV28
J: TRBJ2-1

CDR3: CASSQEADRYSTDTQYF
size: NA
V: TRBV4-3
J: TRBJ2-3

CDR3: CASSPAQGLSYEQYF
size: NA
V: TRBV18
J: TRBJ2-7

CDR3: CASSNGYGNQPQHF
size: NA
V: TRBV5-6
J: TRBJ1-5

CDR3: CASSVRASPLGGYTF
size: NA
V: TRBV9
J: TRBJ1-2

CDR3: CASRPSTGQGYGYTF
size: NA
V: TRBV6-5
J: TRBJ1-2

CDR3: CAVLVRGRNTIYF
size: NA
V: TRBV7-7
J: TRBJ1-3

CDR3: CASGLGAGAGDEQFF
size: NA
V: TRBV12-5
J: TRBJ2-1

CDR3: CSVESSGAETQYF
size: NA
V: TRBV29-1
J: TRBJ2-5

CDR3: CASSLLEGLGTEAFF
size: NA
V: TRBV7-9
J: TRBJ1-1

CDR3: CASSFSREGYGYTF
size: NA
V: TRBV28
J: TRBJ1-2

CDR3: CAIAPYRDGDGYTF
size: NA
V: TRBV10-3
J: TRBJ1-2

CDR3: CASSFGQKGQPQHF
size: NA
V: TRBV5-1
J: TRBJ1-5

CDR3: CASSQLEFTEKLFF
size: NA
V: TRBV4-1
J: TRBJ1-4

CDR3: CSASADEKLFF
size: NA
V: TRBV20-1
J: TRBJ1-4

CDR3: CASSLFRDTGELFF
size: once
V: TRBV7-9
J: TRBJ2-2

CDR3: CASSQGGTTTGELFF
size: NA
V: TRBV4-2
J: TRBJ2-2